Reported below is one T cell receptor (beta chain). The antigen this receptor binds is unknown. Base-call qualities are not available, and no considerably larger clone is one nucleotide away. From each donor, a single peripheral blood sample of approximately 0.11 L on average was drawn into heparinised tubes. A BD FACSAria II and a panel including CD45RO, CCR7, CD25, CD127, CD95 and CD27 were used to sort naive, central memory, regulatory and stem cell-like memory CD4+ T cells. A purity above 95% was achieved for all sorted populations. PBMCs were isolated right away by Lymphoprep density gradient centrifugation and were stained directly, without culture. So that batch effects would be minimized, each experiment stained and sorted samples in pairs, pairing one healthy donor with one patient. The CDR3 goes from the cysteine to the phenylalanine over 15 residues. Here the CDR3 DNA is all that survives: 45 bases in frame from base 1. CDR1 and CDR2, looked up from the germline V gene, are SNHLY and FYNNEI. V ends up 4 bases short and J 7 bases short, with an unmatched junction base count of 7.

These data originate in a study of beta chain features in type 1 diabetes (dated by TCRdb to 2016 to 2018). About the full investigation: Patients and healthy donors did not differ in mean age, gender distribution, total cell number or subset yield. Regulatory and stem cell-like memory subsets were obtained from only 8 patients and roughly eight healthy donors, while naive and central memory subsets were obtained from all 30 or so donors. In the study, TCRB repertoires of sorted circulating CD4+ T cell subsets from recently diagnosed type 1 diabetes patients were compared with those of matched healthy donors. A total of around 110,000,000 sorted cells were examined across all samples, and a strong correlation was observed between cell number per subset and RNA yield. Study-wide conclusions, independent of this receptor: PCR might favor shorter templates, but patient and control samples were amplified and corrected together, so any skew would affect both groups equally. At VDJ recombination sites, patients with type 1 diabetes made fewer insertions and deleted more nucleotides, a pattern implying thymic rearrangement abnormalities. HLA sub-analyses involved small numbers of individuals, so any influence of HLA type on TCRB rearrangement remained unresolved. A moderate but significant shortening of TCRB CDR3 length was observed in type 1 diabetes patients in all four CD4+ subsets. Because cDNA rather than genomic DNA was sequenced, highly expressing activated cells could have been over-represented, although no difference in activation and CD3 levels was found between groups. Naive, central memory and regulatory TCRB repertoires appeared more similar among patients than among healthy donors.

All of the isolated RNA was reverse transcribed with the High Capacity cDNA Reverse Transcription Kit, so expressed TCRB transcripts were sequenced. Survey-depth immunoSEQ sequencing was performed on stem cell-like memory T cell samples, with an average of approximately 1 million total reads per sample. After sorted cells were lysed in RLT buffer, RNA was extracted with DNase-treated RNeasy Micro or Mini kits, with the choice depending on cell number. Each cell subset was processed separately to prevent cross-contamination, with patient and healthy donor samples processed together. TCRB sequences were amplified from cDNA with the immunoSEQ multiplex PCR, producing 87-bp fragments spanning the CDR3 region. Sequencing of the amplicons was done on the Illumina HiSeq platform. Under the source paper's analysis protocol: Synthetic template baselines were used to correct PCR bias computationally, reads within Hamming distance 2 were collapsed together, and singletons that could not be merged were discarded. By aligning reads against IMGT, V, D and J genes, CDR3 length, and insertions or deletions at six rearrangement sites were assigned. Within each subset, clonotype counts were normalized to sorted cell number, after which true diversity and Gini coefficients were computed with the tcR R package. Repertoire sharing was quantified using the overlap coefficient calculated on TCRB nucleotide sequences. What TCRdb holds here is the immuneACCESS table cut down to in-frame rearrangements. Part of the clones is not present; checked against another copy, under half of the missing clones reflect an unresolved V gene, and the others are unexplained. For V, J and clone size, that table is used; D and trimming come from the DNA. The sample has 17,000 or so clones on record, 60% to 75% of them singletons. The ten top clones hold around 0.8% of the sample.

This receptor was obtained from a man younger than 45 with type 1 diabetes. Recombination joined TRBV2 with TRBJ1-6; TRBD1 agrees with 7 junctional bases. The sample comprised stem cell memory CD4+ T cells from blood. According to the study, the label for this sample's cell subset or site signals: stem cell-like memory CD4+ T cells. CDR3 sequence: CASSAAGGWNSPLHF. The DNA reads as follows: TGTGCCAGCAGTGCTGCAGGGGGTTGGAATTCACCCCTCCACTTT. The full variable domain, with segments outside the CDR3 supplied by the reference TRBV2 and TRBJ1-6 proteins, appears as EPEVTQTPSHQVTQMGQEVILRCVPISNHLYFYWYRQILGQKVEFLVSFYNNEISEKSEIFDDQFSVERPDGSNFTLKIRSTKLEDSAMYFCASSAAGGWNSPLHFGNGTRLTVT.